A single sample is the source of the 32 T cell receptor beta chains below, sequenced in a study of T cell changes during pregnancy in multiple sclerosis. Profiling relied on immunoSEQ multiplex PCR, and the TCRdb table lists in-frame clones only, not all of them. This sample has 55,000 to 80,000 clones, with about 90% found just once. The sample was peripheral blood, taken after pregnancy. All receptors come from a female donor in good health, enrolled as a control in a pregnancy study.

The chain employs TRBV7-7 and TRBJ2-5; maybe TRBD1 (5 bases). This CDR3 is 14 amino acids long. V lost 1 base and J lost 3, with 9 bases in between. CDR1 and CDR2 (germline): SSHAT, FNYEAQ (reference sequence). The CDR3 loop is CASSLEAREETQYF. The CDR3 DNA reads TGTGCCAGCAGCTTAGAAGCCAGGGAAGAGACCCAGTACTTC.

The chain joins TRBV19 to TRBJ1-1; a weak D match, TRBD1 (6 bases). V lost 8 bases and J 3 bases, leaving 10 bases between the germline ends. The CDR3 is 12 amino acids. Germline V gene sequence: CDR1 LNHDA, CDR2 SQIVND (reference sequence). Written as DNA, the CDR3 is TGTGCCAGTGGATACAGGGACACTGAAGCTTTCTTT. Translation: CASGYRDTEAFF.

This clone showed up just a few times. The chain has TRBV4-2 and TRBJ2-7, with 7 bases lining up with TRBD2. The V gene's germline CDR1 is LGHNA and CDR2 YNFKEQ. V dropped 2 bases and J dropped 7; count of bases not matched to a gene: 2. CDR3 length: 12 amino acids. CDR3 in DNA: TGTGCCAGCAGCCAATTGGGGGGGGAGCAGTACTTC. Its protein is CASSQLGGEQYF.

This clone is labeled medium-sized (0.01 to 0.1%). The rearrangement joins TRBV19 to TRBJ1-1; D gene uncertain. This CDR3 has 12 amino acids. Germline V gives CDR1 LNHDA, CDR2 SQIVND (reference sequence). Trimming removed 3 bases at V and 12 bases at J, with 14 bases between. The CDR3 DNA reads as TGTGCCAGTAGTATGGGAGGGTTGCCACCTTTCTTT. Translated, it gives CASSMGGLPPFF.

This rearrangement joins TRBV6-5 to TRBJ1-1, with D perhaps TRBD1 (5 bases). CDR3 length: 15 amino acids. Germline V gene sequence: CDR1 MNHEY, CDR2 SVGAGI. V shed 6 bases and J shed 4 bases, with 18 bases lying between them. In DNA, the CDR3 is TGTGCCAGCAGGCAACCCCGGGGGAAGGGCACTGAAGCTTTCTTT. It codes for CASRQPRGKGTEAFF.

The gene calls are TRBV5-4 and TRBJ1-1; the D gene is possibly TRBD1 (5 bases). Germline lookup yields CDR1 SGHNT and CDR2 YYREEE (reference sequence). This CDR3 is 15 amino acids long. Trimming took off 6 bases at V and 0 bases at J, with 15 bases between the two ends. CDR3 sequence: CASTPGGVMNTEAFF. The CDR3 region has the DNA TGTGCCAGCACCCCGGGAGGGGTTATGAACACTGAAGCTTTCTTT.

The chain joins TRBV9 to TRBJ1-3; D gene ambiguous. The CDR3 totals 17 residues. Looked up from germline, CDR1 is SGDLS and CDR2 is YYNGEE. Trimming cost V 0 bases and J 2 bases, with 15 bases left between them. In DNA form, the CDR3 reads TGTGCCAGCAGCGTAGGAGGACTACTCATCACTGGAAACACCATATATTTT. Translated, it gives CASSVGGLLITGNTIYF.

V gene TRBV30 combines with J gene TRBJ2-7, with TRBD1 identical over 9 bases. Unmatched junction bases numbered 4, after V lost 4 bases and J lost 3 bases. Per germline, CDR1 GTSNPN and CDR2 SVGIG (reference sequence). The CDR3 is 13 residues long. The CDR3 sequence: CAWTGQGFYEQYF. In DNA form, the CDR3 reads TGTGCCTGGACAGGACAGGGGTTCTACGAGCAGTACTTC.

The gene calls are TRBV12-5 and TRBJ1-5, with D maybe TRBD1 (5 bases). CDR3 length: 15 residues. From germline, CDR1 is LGHNT and CDR2 FRNRAP. V dropped 1 base and J dropped 7 bases, with 14 bases sitting between them. Here the CDR3 DNA reads TGTGCTAGTGGTTTGGAAGGGCAGGGTTGGCAGCCCCAGCATTTT. Its protein is CASGLEGQGWQPQHF.

In this sample, this clone turned up a few times. CDR3 sequence reads: CASRPRQGSGEQYF. DNA for the CDR3: TGTGCCAGTAGACCGAGACAGGGTTCGGGGGAGCAGTACTTC. This chain joins TRBV19 and TRBJ2-7; 7 bases map to TRBD1. Germline trimming cut 6 bases from V and 7 bases from J; bases unmatched to any gene: 12. This CDR3 spans 14 amino acids. Germline assignment: CDR1 LNHDA and CDR2 SQIVND (reference sequence).

This sequence joins TRBV9 and TRBJ1-1; 8 bases are shared with TRBD1. V lost 0 bases to trimming and J lost 5 bases; unmatched junction nucleotides: 3. The CDR3 is 14 amino acids. Germline CDR1 SGDLS, CDR2 YYNGEE. The CDR3 is CASSVANRGTEAFF. In DNA form, the CDR3 reads TGTGCCAGCAGCGTAGCAAACAGGGGGACTGAAGCTTTCTTT.

The V gene is TRBV4-3, the J gene TRBJ2-5; 7 bases are shared with TRBD1. Looked up from germline, CDR1 is LGHNA and CDR2 is YSLEER. V shed 2 bases, J shed 2 bases, and the junction held 2 bases outside the gene matches. This CDR3 region has 14 residues. The CDR3 nucleotides read TGCGCCAGCAGCCAAATACAGGGGCAAGAGACCCAGTACTTC. Amino acids: CASSQIQGQETQYF.

This clone was detected only once. The rearrangement links TRBV27 to TRBJ2-2; 7 nucleotides agree with TRBD2. Germline loops: CDR1 MNHEY, CDR2 SMNVEV (reference sequence). V dropped 6 bases and J dropped 7; count of bases not matched to a gene: 5. There are 13 residues in the CDR3. The chain's CDR3 is CASSPRGFGELFF. Written as DNA, the CDR3 is TGTGCCAGCAGCCCGCGGGGGTTCGGGGAGCTGTTTTTT.

This chain connects TRBV2 to TRBJ2-1, with 13 bases lining up with TRBD2. J gave up 8 bases and V 7 bases, and 11 bases lay outside the gene matches. The CDR3 contains 16 residues. CDR1 is SNHLY and CDR2 is FYNNEI in the germline V gene. The CDR3 protein is CASKRLAGGMGDEQFF. CDR3 DNA: TGTGCCAGCAAACGACTAGCGGGAGGAATGGGCGATGAGCAGTTCTTC.

The chain joins TRBV6-5 to TRBJ2-7; TRBD1 might be the D (6 bases). The CDR3 runs 11 residues. V lost 5 bases, J lost 6 bases, and 8 bases lay in between. Germline V lookup: CDR1 MNHEY, CDR2 SVGAGI. The CDR3 loop reads CASSRGGEQYF. CDR3 nucleotide sequence: TGTGCCAGCAGTAGAGGGGGCGAGCAGTACTTC.

The chain combines TRBV6-6 with TRBJ1-1; the D gene is possibly TRBD1 (5 bases). The germline CDR1 and CDR2 sequences are MNHNY and SVGAGI (reference sequence). The CDR3 length is 12 residues. Trimming took 6 bases from V and 7 from J, leaving 12 bases between them. The CDR3 spells CASSSTGVEAFF. The CDR3 DNA follows: TGTGCCAGCAGCTCCACGGGGGTTGAAGCTTTCTTT.

This clone has just one count. The J gene is TRBJ2-3, the V gene TRBV5-4, with 7 bases aligning to TRBD2. Germline loops: CDR1 SGHNT, CDR2 YYREEE (reference sequence). Trimming took 1 base from V and 4 from J; bases not matched to a gene: 6. The CDR3 is 15 residues long. The CDR3 DNA reads TGTGCCAGCAGCTTGTCGCGGGAGTGGGCAGATACGCAGTATTTT. It is translated as CASSLSREWADTQYF. The variable domain in full, completed from reference TRBV5-4 and TRBJ2-3, reads ETGVTQSPTHLIKTRGQQVTLRCSSQSGHNTVSWYQQALGQGPQFIFQYYREEENGRGNFPPRFSGLQFPNYSSELNVNALELDDSALYLCASSLSREWADTQYFGPGTRLTVL.

The chain is built from TRBV25-1 and TRBJ1-1; 7 nucleotides align to TRBD1. The CDR3 contains 14 residues. Germline V lookup: CDR1 MGHDK, CDR2 SYGVNS. The V and J ends lost 3 bases and 5 bases, in that order; junction bases with no gene match: 6. The CDR3: CASSDLTGRTEAFF. Here the CDR3 DNA reads TGTGCCAGCAGTGACTTGACAGGGAGGACTGAAGCTTTCTTT.

CDR3 in amino acids: CSVEGLQGMYQETQYF. CDR3 DNA sequence: TGCAGCGTTGAAGGACTACAGGGGATGTACCAAGAGACCCAGTACTTC. The V gene is TRBV29-1, the J gene TRBJ2-5; 7 bases align to TRBD1. V dropped 1 base and J dropped 0; count of bases not matched to a gene: 8. The CDR3 contains 16 residues. Germline CDR1 SQVTM, CDR2 ANQGSEA.

The chain combines TRBV30 with TRBJ1-3, with D possibly being TRBD1 (6 bases). V lost 3 bases, J lost 2 bases, and 17 bases lay in between. Germline CDR1 and CDR2: GTSNPN and SVGIG (reference sequence). The CDR3 loop spans 16 amino acids. CDR3 nucleotide sequence: TGTGCCTGGAGCACGCTCCAGGGGAATCCTGGAAACACCATATATTTT. Its translation: CAWSTLQGNPGNTIYF.

V is TRBV4-3 and J is TRBJ2-1; 8 bases align to TRBD2. This CDR3 has 15 residues. Germline loops: CDR1 LGHNA, CDR2 YSLEER. V was pared by 2 bases and J by 8 bases, with 8 bases of the junction left unmatched. The chain's CDR3 is CASSQPGGLIDEQFF. CDR3 DNA sequence: TGCGCCAGCAGCCAACCGGGGGGGCTCATTGATGAGCAGTTCTTC.

The chain joins TRBV27 to TRBJ1-5; D not certain. Germline loops: CDR1 MNHEY, CDR2 SMNVEV (reference sequence). V lost 3 bases and J lost 4, with 10 bases in between. CDR3 length: 14 residues. CDR3 sequence: CASSLGPTNQPQHF. CDR3 DNA: TGTGCCAGCAGTTTGGGCCCCACAAATCAGCCCCAGCATTTT.

This chain connects TRBV6-1 to TRBJ1-5; D is perhaps TRBD1 (6 bases). The CDR3 length is 14 residues. The V end was cut by 6 bases, the J end by 1 base, with 10 bases between. Looked up from germline, CDR1 is MNHNS and CDR2 is SASEGT. The CDR3 protein is CASRAGTSNQPQHF. For the CDR3, the DNA is TGTGCCAGCAGGGCCGGGACAAGCAATCAGCCCCAGCATTTT.

The chain joins TRBV4-2 to TRBJ2-7; 9 positions agree with TRBD2. This CDR3 region has 16 residues. With V trimmed by 0 bases and J by 1 base, 4 bases remained unmatched. In germline, CDR1 is LGHNA, CDR2 YNFKEQ. The CDR3 DNA reads TGTGCCAGCAGCCAAGATCCGGGACTAGCTTCCTACGAGCAGTACTTC. Translation: CASSQDPGLASYEQYF.

V and J are TRBV11-3 and TRBJ2-5, with 9 positions matching TRBD2. The CDR3 totals 15 residues. Germline CDR1 SGHNT, CDR2 YENEEA. The V and J ends lost 5 bases and 5 bases, in that order; junction bases with no gene match: 9. The CDR3, as DNA: TGTGCCAGCAGCATCCCGGGACTAGCAGGGGAGACCCAGTACTTC. This gives the protein CASSIPGLAGETQYF. Combining the CDR3 with reference TRBV11-3 and TRBJ2-5 gives the whole variable domain EAGVVQSPRYKIIEKKQPVAFWCNPISGHNTLYWYLQNLGQGPELLIRYENEEAVDDSQLPKDRFSAERLKGVDSTLKIQPAELGDSAVYLCASSIPGLAGETQYFGPGTRLLVL.

This chain connects TRBV19 to TRBJ2-7; possible D gene TRBD2, 5 bases. CDR3 length equals 11 residues. CDR1 is LNHDA, CDR2 SQIVND, per germline (reference sequence). V lost 10 bases and J lost 4, with 11 bases in between. The CDR3 region is CATAWEYEQYF. The CDR3 bases are TGTGCCACCGCTTGGGAGTACGAGCAGTACTTC.

The table lists this clone with a few counts. The chain is built from TRBV9 and TRBJ1-2; 9 nucleotides align to TRBD1. J was trimmed by 7 bases and V by 3 bases; bases with no gene match: 4. CDR1 is SGDLS and CDR2 is YYNGEE in the germline V gene. This CDR3 spans 13 amino acids. In nucleotides, the CDR3 is TGTGCCAGCAGCGAACAGGGGGCGCTTGGCTACACCTTC. Protein: CASSEQGALGYTF.

The chain uses TRBV15 and TRBJ1-6; D might be TRBD1 (5 bases). This CDR3 contains 14 residues. Between the trimmed V and J ends, which lost 7 bases and 4 bases, there was a span of 11 bases. The germline V gene has CDR1 LNHNV and CDR2 YYDKDF (reference sequence). CDR3 sequence (DNA): TGTGCCACCAACGCGGGACGGTATAATTCACCCCTCCACTTT. As protein: CATNAGRYNSPLHF.

This rearrangement joins TRBV11-3 to TRBJ1-1; no firm D call. Germline CDR1 and CDR2: SGHNT and YENEEA. CDR3 length equals 14 residues. V lost 5 bases and J 1 base, leaving 11 bases between the germline ends. CDR3 protein: CASSKGRENTEAFF. In DNA form, the CDR3 reads TGTGCCAGCAGCAAAGGACGGGAGAACACTGAAGCTTTCTTT.

The sample holds one count of this clone. This sequence joins TRBV29-1 and TRBJ1-2; 9 bases agree with TRBD1. The junction had 12 bases not matched to a gene; V was cut back by 6 bases and J by 7 bases. Germline CDR1 is SQVTM and CDR2 is ANQGSEA. This CDR3 is built from 14 residues. The CDR3 spells CSVVEQGAGSGYTF. The CDR3 nucleotides read TGCAGCGTCGTCGAACAGGGGGCCGGGAGTGGCTACACCTTC.

The gene calls are TRBV7-8 and TRBJ1-5, with a tentative D call TRBD1 (6 bases). Trimming shortened V by 1 base and J by 9 bases, and 7 bases separated the two germline ends. Germline CDR1 SGHVS, CDR2 FQNEAQ. There are 12 residues in the CDR3. The CDR3 here is CASSLVRGPQHF. CDR3 nucleotide sequence: TGTGCCAGCAGCTTAGTCAGGGGGCCCCAGCATTTT.

This clone was counted between two and nine times. The gene calls are TRBV5-6 and TRBJ1-2; 10 bases line up with TRBD1. The CDR3 is made up of 14 amino acids. Germline-derived CDR1 and CDR2 are SGHDT and YYEEEE. The ends lost 3 bases at V and 6 bases at J; junction bases unmatched: 5. The CDR3 spells CASSWGTGVDGYTF. The CDR3 DNA is TGTGCCAGCAGCTGGGGGACAGGGGTTGATGGCTACACCTTC.